A single sample gave rise to the 14 T cell receptor beta chains below, sequenced in a study of regulatory T cells in long-lasting Graves disease. To make TCR beta libraries, researchers used iRepertoire HTBI primers and Arm-PCR of CDR3 regions. TCRdb reanalysed the multiplex PCR reads using MiXCR and keeps one entry per CDR3 protein. The table includes approximately 540,000 distinct CDR3 sequences, 9.5% to 15% detected once. Sample time point: newly diagnosed GD, antithyroid drugs for less than 3 months. The TCR library used RNA extracted from PBMCs. The same data also went into a second study, on T cells in Graves' hyperthyroidism and ophthalmopathy.

Sequenced here: peripheral blood mononuclear cells (PBMCs), sampled at new diagnosis, from a patient treated with antithyroid drugs. The source is a woman aged 30 to 39 with Graves disease.

This clonotype was observed at least ten times. V gene TRBV12-5 combines with J gene TRBJ1-1; a weak D match, TRBD1 (5 bases). V was shortened by 0 bases and J by 0 bases, with 14 bases between the two germline ends. The CDR3 loop spans 17 amino acids. Germline V gene sequence: CDR1 LGHNT, CDR2 FRNRAP. Written as DNA, the CDR3 is TGTGCTAGTGGTTTGGTTTTGGGCAGGGAGATGAACACTGAAGCTTTCTTT. Encoded protein: CASGLVLGREMNTEAFF.

This clonotype came up many times. This chain uses TRBV28 with TRBJ2-2, with D uncertain. Per germline, CDR1 MDHEN and CDR2 SYDVKM. This CDR3 is built from 15 residues. The V end lost 2 bases, the J end lost 2 bases, and 9 bases lay between the germline ends. The CDR3 reads CASSLMELNTGELFF. The DNA for the CDR3 is TGTGCCAGCAGTTTAATGGAGCTAAACACCGGGGAGCTGTTTTTT.

This clonotype appeared many times. The genes are TRBV20-1 and TRBJ1-5; D gene ambiguous. The CDR3 contains 16 residues. The germline V gene encodes CDR1 DFQATT and CDR2 SNEGSKA (reference sequence). V was clipped by 1 base and J by 0 bases, with 13 bases between them. CDR3 sequence reads: CSARVGGSYSNQPQHF. As DNA, the CDR3 is TGCAGTGCTAGAGTGGGTGGATCTTATAGCAATCAGCCCCAGCATTTT.

CDR3 region: CAISESNAWINEQYF. CDR3 coding DNA: TGTGCCATCAGTGAGTCTAACGCTTGGATCAACGAGCAGTACTTC. The chain has TRBV10-3 and TRBJ2-7; D gene ambiguous. Germline-derived CDR1 and CDR2 are ENHRY and SYGVKD. V shed 0 bases and J shed 5 bases, with 14 bases lying between them. This CDR3 comprises 15 residues.

This chain connects TRBV5-1 to TRBJ2-7; 7 nucleotides agree with TRBD2. This CDR3 has 13 residues. V shed 0 bases and J 7 bases; nucleotides not matched to a gene: 4. Germline V lookup: CDR1 SGHRS, CDR2 YFSETQ. The CDR3 nucleotides read TGCGCCAGCAGCTTGGTTGTTAGCGGGGAGCAGTACTTC. The encoded protein is CASSLVVSGEQYF.

This clonotype showed up many times. V is TRBV7-2 and J is TRBJ1-3; no definite D call. CDR1 SGHTA and CDR2 FQGNSA come from the germline V gene. The CDR3 has 15 amino acids. V lost 5 bases and J lost 0, with 11 bases in between. CDR3: CASSPQRFSGNTIYF. The CDR3 DNA reads TGTGCCAGCAGCCCTCAGCGCTTCTCTGGAAACACCATATATTTT.

This clonotype occurred many times. The V gene is TRBV11-2, the J gene TRBJ2-7; 9 nucleotides match TRBD2. Per the germline V gene, CDR1 is SGHAT and CDR2 is FQNNGV. This CDR3 has 14 residues. Losses at the gene ends were 3 bases for V and 4 bases for J; bases not matched to a gene: 4. Written as DNA, the CDR3 is TGTGCCAGCAGCTTCGGACTAGCGTCTTACGAGCAGTACTTC. This encodes CASSFGLASYEQYF.

This sequence joins TRBV4-1 and TRBJ1-1; no definite D call. The V end was cut by 7 bases, the J end by 5 bases, with 23 bases between. The germline gives CDR1 MGHRA, CDR2 YSYEKL. The CDR3 is 16 residues long. The CDR3 DNA follows: TGCGCCAGCATCCCGGGAGGGCGAAGCCTTAGGACTGAAGCTTTCTTT. This translates into CASIPGGRSLRTEAFF.

The chain has TRBV27 and TRBJ2-3; D possibly corresponds to TRBD2 (6 bases). The CDR3 covers 18 residues. Trimming removed 1 base from V and 4 bases from J, with 21 bases in between. From germline, CDR1 is MNHEY and CDR2 SMNVEV (reference sequence). The DNA of the CDR3 is TGTGCCAGCAGTTTATACAGCCTAGCGAAGGAATCATCAGATACGCAGTATTTT. This encodes CASSLYSLAKESSDTQYF.

There are a few counts of this clonotype. The chain links TRBV12-3 or TRBV12-4 to TRBJ1-5; no clear D. The V gene lost 7 bases and the J gene lost 4 bases, with 11 bases spanning the gap. The CDR3 totals 13 residues. The CDR3: CASNIRPNQPQHF. The DNA for the CDR3 is TGTGCCAGCAATATTAGACCGAATCAGCCCCAGCATTTT.

The table lists this clonotype with many counts. This sequence joins TRBV3-1 and TRBJ1-6, with 7 positions matching TRBD1. CDR1 and CDR2 from the germline V gene are LGHDT and YNNKEL (reference sequence). CDR3 length: 19 amino acids. The V and J ends lost 4 bases and 10 bases, in that order; junction bases with no gene match: 22. CDR3 amino acids: CASSRRSPLRDSPRSPLHF. The CDR3 region has the DNA TGTGCCAGCAGCCGAAGATCGCCGCTCCGGGACAGTCCCCGGTCACCCCTCCACTTT. The variable domain in full, with the rest retrieved from reference TRBV3-1 and TRBJ1-6, is DTAVSQTPKYLVTQMGNDKSIKCEQNLGHDTMYWYKQDSKKFLKIMFSYNNKELIINETVPNRFSPKSPDKAHLNLHINSLELGDSAVYFCASSRRSPLRDSPRSPLHFGNGTRLTVT.

In this sample, this clonotype turned up many times. V usage is TRBV5-1 and J usage is TRBJ2-2, with 10 bases fitting TRBD1. The trim removed 5 bases at V and 7 bases at J, leaving 8 bases unmatched. Per the germline V gene, CDR1 is SGHRS and CDR2 is YFSETQ. This CDR3 has 15 residues. The CDR3 region is CASSPDRGSLGELFF. The CDR3 DNA reads as TGCGCCAGCAGTCCGGACAGGGGGTCACTCGGGGAGCTGTTTTTT.

Many counts were recorded for this clonotype. This chain joins TRBV6-5 and TRBJ2-3; weak D call: TRBD1 (6 bases). The germline V and J ends were trimmed by 0 bases and 1 base, with 11 bases remaining between them. In germline, CDR1 is MNHEY, CDR2 SVGAGI. The CDR3 is 16 residues long. CDR3 region: CASSYSWGLGTDTQYF. CDR3 bases: TGTGCCAGCAGTTACTCTTGGGGGCTGGGCACAGATACGCAGTATTTT.

This clonotype was detected many times. The V gene is TRBV30, the J gene TRBJ2-5; D may be TRBD2 (6 bases). This CDR3 contains 14 residues. V gave up 0 bases and J gave up 7 bases, with 15 bases separating them. Germline CDR1 reads GTSNPN; CDR2 reads SVGIG (reference sequence). Here the CDR3 DNA reads TGTGCCTGGAGTGTGGGGGGTGGCTCGGGGACCCAGTACTTC. This sequence encodes CAWSVGGGSGTQYF.